Below are 27 T cell receptor beta chains sequenced from a single sample in a study of regulatory T cells in long-lasting Graves disease. Arm-PCR of CDR3 regions and iRepertoire HTBI primers were used to build TCR beta libraries. TCRdb used MiXCR to reprocess the multiplex PCR reads, holding one entry per CDR3 protein. The sample yields some 410,000 distinct CDR3 sequences, 16% seen once. Time point meaning: newly diagnosed GD, antithyroid drugs for less than 3 months. RNA isolated from PBMCs was used to make the TCR library. These data are also associated with another study on T cells in Graves' hyperthyroidism and ophthalmopathy.

The sequences come from peripheral blood mononuclear cells (PBMCs), collected at new diagnosis, from a patient treated with antithyroid drugs. The receptors stem from a woman aged 30 to 39 with Graves disease.

This clonotype was seen many times. This chain joins TRBV11-2 and TRBJ1-2; 8 bases match TRBD1. This CDR3 region has 14 residues. The junction had 6 bases not matched to a gene; V was cut back by 5 bases and J by 4 bases. Germline values: CDR1 SGHAT, CDR2 FQNNGV. The CDR3 is CASSTGQAFYGYTF. As DNA, the CDR3 is TGTGCCAGCAGCACGGGACAGGCTTTCTATGGCTACACCTTC.

The table lists this clonotype with many counts. This sequence joins TRBV27 and TRBJ2-7, with a weak D call TRBD1 (6 bases). The germline V and J ends were trimmed by 8 bases and 7 bases, with 18 bases remaining between them. This CDR3 region has 13 residues. Germline loops: CDR1 MNHEY, CDR2 SMNVEV (reference sequence). CDR3 bases: TGTGCCAGCGCAAAGGGGGACGTCGGGGAGCAGTACTTC. The encoded protein is CASAKGDVGEQYF.

The chain couples TRBV7-8 to TRBJ1-3; D is uncertain. This CDR3 has 18 residues. CDR1 is SGHVS, CDR2 FQNEAQ, per germline. Trimming stripped 6 bases from V and 0 bases from J, with 21 bases between. This chain's CDR3 is CASRPPSGTLHSGNTIYF. In nucleotides, the CDR3 is TGTGCCAGCAGACCCCCCAGCGGAACCCTCCACTCTGGAAACACCATATATTTT.

In its sample, this clonotype was seen a few times. The rearrangement links TRBV24-1 to TRBJ2-1, with TRBD1 matching 9 bases. Germline CDR1 and CDR2: KGHDR and SFDVKD. The CDR3 consists of 17 residues. The V and J ends lost 6 bases and 9 bases, in that order; junction bases with no gene match: 17. The CDR3 nucleotides read TGTGCCACCAGTCCGGCACAGGGGGCGGCCCATCGTGGTGAGCAGTTCTTC. It codes for CATSPAQGAAHRGEQFF.

Regarding this clonotype: This may be a read error: a much more frequent sequence differs by one nucleotide. DNA for the CDR3: TGTGCCGGCAGACCAAGGACCGACTACTACGAGCAGTACTTC. Amino acids: CAGRPRTDYYEQYF. This chain uses TRBV6-2 or TRBV6-3 with TRBJ2-7; D possibly corresponds to TRBD2 (5 bases). CDR1 is MNHEY, CDR2 SVGEGT, per germline. The CDR3 consists of 14 residues.

In this sample, this clonotype turned up many times. CDR3 amino acids: CASGLEGLQSSYNEQFF. CDR3 in DNA: TGTGCTAGTGGTTTGGAGGGACTCCAGAGCTCCTACAATGAGCAGTTCTTC. This rearrangement joins TRBV12-5 to TRBJ2-1; TRBD2 is a possible D gene (6 bases). Trimming took off 1 base at V and 0 bases at J, with 13 bases between the two ends. CDR3 length: 17 amino acids. Germline CDR1 LGHNT, CDR2 FRNRAP.

The table lists this clonotype with many counts. The V and J genes are TRBV10-3 and TRBJ1-2; no clear D gene. The germline V gene has CDR1 ENHRY and CDR2 SYGVKD. The V gene lost 8 bases and the J gene lost 5 bases, with 15 bases spanning the gap. CDR3 length: 13 amino acids. CDR3 in DNA: TGTGCCATCGCCTTTGGGCGCGAGTATGGCTACACCTTC. Amino acids: CAIAFGREYGYTF.

This clonotype was counted ten times or more. This chain joins TRBV28 and TRBJ2-1, with 13 bases matching TRBD2. Germline CDR1 MDHEN, CDR2 SYDVKM. Trimming at V came to 6 bases and at J to 7 bases, leaving 6 bases not matched to a gene. This CDR3 contains 15 residues. The CDR3 sequence: CASSNGLAGVNEQFF. The CDR3 DNA reads TGTGCCAGCAGCAATGGACTAGCGGGAGTTAATGAGCAGTTCTTC.

This clonotype was counted only a few times. The chain joins TRBV20-1 to TRBJ2-1; 7 bases align to TRBD2. Germline lookup yields CDR1 DFQATT and CDR2 SNEGSKA (reference sequence). The CDR3 has 14 amino acids. V was clipped by 4 bases and J by 8 bases; unmatched bases: 11. The DNA for the CDR3 is TGCAGTGCTAAACTGCGGGAGATGTTCCATGAGCAGTTCTTC. It specifies CSAKLREMFHEQFF.

This clonotype was seen ten or more times. The chain is built from TRBV15 and TRBJ1-1, with D tentatively TRBD1 (6 bases). Germline CDR1 and CDR2: LNHNV and YYDKDF (reference sequence). The CDR3 totals 12 residues. Trimming removed 11 bases from V and 8 bases from J, with 18 bases in between. CDR3 amino acids: CAVALRGTEAFF. The CDR3 DNA is TGTGCCGTTGCGTTACGGGGGACAGAAGCTTTCTTT.

The sample holds a few counts of this clonotype. Possible read error: a much larger clone is one base away. The gene calls are TRBV6-5 and TRBJ2-7; 9 bases align to TRBD2. The V gene's germline CDR1 is MNHEY and CDR2 SVGAGI. The CDR3 is 15 amino acids. V shed 4 bases, J shed 1 base, and the junction held 5 bases outside the gene matches. The CDR3 region is CASSCLSGGSYEQYF. For the CDR3, the DNA is TGTGCCAGCAGTTGCCTTAGCGGGGGATCCTACGAGCAGTACTTC.

This clonotype was seen repeatedly, ten times or more. The chain has TRBV20-1 and TRBJ2-2; a possible D gene is TRBD2 (5 bases). Germline CDR1 DFQATT, CDR2 SNEGSKA (reference sequence). This CDR3 is 15 amino acids long. The V end lost 3 bases, the J end lost 7 bases, and 18 bases lay between the germline ends. CDR3: CSASPLDYEGGELFF. The CDR3, as DNA: TGCAGTGCTAGTCCGTTAGACTACGAAGGCGGGGAGCTGTTTTTT.

This clonotype has a count of ten or more. The V call is TRBV7-3, the J call TRBJ2-1; 8 bases fit TRBD2. V shed 2 bases, J shed 4 bases, and the junction held 13 bases outside the gene matches. The CDR3 spans 18 residues. The germline gives CDR1 SGHTA, CDR2 FQGTGA. The CDR3 bases are TGTGCCAGCAGCTTATATGCGCGGGAGGATGGGACTTACAATGAGCAGTTCTTC. Translation: CASSLYAREDGTYNEQFF.

This clonotype was recorded at least ten times. The V gene is TRBV20-1, the J gene TRBJ1-2, with TRBD1 matching over 8 bases. Germline loops: CDR1 DFQATT, CDR2 SNEGSKA (reference sequence). V gave up 6 bases and J gave up 3 bases; unmatched junction bases: 6. The CDR3 has 13 amino acids. Written as DNA, the CDR3 is TGCAGTGCCCCAAAGACAGGGGACTATGGCTACACCTTC. Its translation: CSAPKTGDYGYTF.

The V and J genes are TRBV11-2 and TRBJ2-3; TRBD1 matches at 10 bases. This CDR3 comprises 17 residues. Germline V gives CDR1 SGHAT, CDR2 FQNNGV. V lost 5 bases and J lost 2; bases outside the gene matches: 10. This chain's CDR3 is CASSQALGTGATDTQYF. CDR3 coding DNA: TGTGCCAGCAGCCAAGCCTTGGGGACAGGGGCCACAGATACGCAGTATTTT.

This clonotype appeared many times. The chain recombines TRBV27 with TRBJ1-2, with TRBD1 identical over 7 bases. V lost 3 bases and J lost 6; bases outside the gene matches: 10. CDR1 is MNHEY and CDR2 is SMNVEV in the germline V gene (reference sequence). CDR3 size: 15 residues. This chain's CDR3 is CASSLDRQGFHGYTF. The CDR3, as DNA: TGTGCCAGCAGTTTGGACCGACAGGGCTTTCATGGCTACACCTTC.

At least ten counts were recorded for this clonotype. The CDR3 loop is CATSDTTGEAFF. The CDR3 bases are TGTGCCACCAGTGATACCACAGGAGAAGCTTTCTTT. The rearrangement uses TRBV24-1 and TRBJ1-1, with D perhaps TRBD1 (5 bases). The V end lost 3 bases, the J end lost 8 bases, and 9 bases lay between the germline ends. Germline CDR1 reads KGHDR; CDR2 reads SFDVKD. The CDR3 extends over 12 amino acids.

This clonotype was observed at least ten times. The chain joins TRBV2 to TRBJ2-7; D not resolved. This CDR3 region has 12 residues. V gave up 3 bases and J gave up 2 bases, with 5 bases separating them. CDR1 is SNHLY, CDR2 FYNNEI, per germline. The CDR3, as DNA: TGTGCCAGCAGTGAGATCGCCTACGAGCAGTACTTC. Residues: CASSEIAYEQYF. The variable domain in full, with the rest retrieved from reference TRBV2 and TRBJ2-7, is EPEVTQTPSHQVTQMGQEVILRCVPISNHLYFYWYRQILGQKVEFLVSFYNNEISEKSEIFDDQFSVERPDGSNFTLKIRSTKLEDSAMYFCASSEIAYEQYFGPGTRLTVT.

This clonotype showed up many times. This chain joins TRBV7-2 and TRBJ2-1; 13 bases align to TRBD2. V lost 5 bases to trimming and J lost 10 bases; unmatched junction nucleotides: 11. Looked up from germline, CDR1 is SGHTA and CDR2 is FQGNSA. This CDR3 has 16 amino acids. The CDR3 protein is CASSLPGLAGVPEQFF. The CDR3 nucleotides read TGTGCCAGCAGCCTCCCAGGACTAGCGGGAGTACCGGAGCAGTTCTTC.

This chain joins TRBV12-3 or TRBV12-4 and TRBJ2-2; 7 bases agree with TRBD2. There are 18 residues in the CDR3. V lost 6 bases and J lost 6; bases outside the gene matches: 19. CDR3 DNA sequence: TGTGCCAGCAGCCCCCTCGCTGGGCGGGAGCGGAGCCCCGGGGAGCTGTTTTTT. Protein product: CASSPLAGRERSPGELFF.

This clonotype was seen only a few times. This chain connects TRBV6-5 to TRBJ2-3; D tentatively fits TRBD1 or TRBD2 (5 bases each). Trimming took 2 bases from V and 4 from J, leaving 10 bases between them. The V gene's germline CDR1 is MNHEY and CDR2 SVGAGI. This CDR3 has 14 residues. The CDR3 DNA reads as TGTGCCAGCAGTTACGTGGGGGACGCAGATACGCAGTATTTT. Residues: CASSYVGDADTQYF.

The chain has TRBV5-1 and TRBJ2-3; D unresolved. Deletions cut 5 bases from V and 4 bases from J, with 11 bases between. The CDR3 totals 13 residues. The germline V gene has CDR1 SGHRS and CDR2 YFSETQ. CDR3 bases: TGCGCCAGCAGTGTTTCGGGTGCAGATACGCAGTATTTT. This gives the protein CASSVSGADTQYF.

This chain connects TRBV25-1 to TRBJ2-5; D ambiguous. The CDR3 covers 11 residues. CDR1 and CDR2 from the germline V gene are MGHDK and SYGVNS. V lost 10 bases and J lost 5, with 11 bases in between. The CDR3 sequence: CAIDLWETQYF. The CDR3 nucleotides are TGTGCCATCGACCTGTGGGAGACCCAGTACTTC.

In the case of this clonotype: A much larger clone is a single base away; this may be a read error. The CDR3 carries no conserved terminal phenylalanine or tryptophan, so it likely arises from a read error. This sequence joins TRBV5-1 and TRBJ2-7; D is ambiguous. CDR1 is SGHRS and CDR2 is YFSETQ in the germline V gene. Trimming took off 5 bases at V and 4 bases at J, with 7 bases between the two ends. This CDR3 is built from 11 residues. The CDR3 region is CASRNEYEQYS. CDR3 sequence (DNA): TGCGCCAGCAGGAATGAATACGAGCAGTACTCC.

On this clonotype itself: Its ends do not fully match the called genes, so a read error is possible. V and J are TRBV11-3 and TRBJ2-1, with TRBD2 identical over 7 bases. The CDR3 length is 15 residues. In germline, CDR1 is SGHNT, CDR2 YENEEA. CDR3: CASSLRLASHNEQFF. DNA of the CDR3: TGTGCCAGCAGCCTGAGACTAGCCTCCCACAATGAGCAGTTCTTC.

This clonotype was observed at least ten times. The DNA is omitted, as the CDR3 cannot be located on it reliably, and the CDR3 follows TCRdb's listing. This chain connects TRBV30 to TRBJ2-5; the table's D call, TRBD2, has no DNA check behind it. Germline V gene sequence: CDR1 GTSNPN, CDR2 SVGIG (reference sequence). The CDR3 extends over 20 residues, inclusive of both ends. This chain's CDR3 is CAWSVPPGLAGVRRPSTSGF.

This chain uses TRBV4-3 with TRBJ1-5; D perhaps matches TRBD1 (5 bases). The CDR3 length is 15 residues. Germline V gene sequence: CDR1 LGHNA, CDR2 YSLEER. Trimming removed 2 bases from V and 2 bases from J, with 10 bases in between. CDR3 sequence reads: CASSQFQGGNQPQHF. In nucleotides, the CDR3 is TGCGCCAGCAGCCAATTCCAAGGGGGCAATCAGCCCCAGCATTTT.